The T cell receptor beta chain described here comes from a study of cytomegalovirus exposure and HLA in healthy donors. Study summary: The 120 or so validation repertoires used a platform that matched the one used for the 550 to 800 first-cohort repertoires, as a later analysis reported. Points from the study as a whole: Within the approximately 130 validation repertoires, first-cohort TCR clusters tended to co-occur, according to a later analysis. Overall, approximately 150 TCR beta chains were annotated as cytomegalovirus-associated.

CDR1 is LNHDA and CDR2 is SQIVND in the germline V gene (reference sequence). The CDR3 runs 14 residues. V gave up 4 bases and J gave up 9 bases; unmatched junction bases: 8. For this clone: The antigen is undetermined.

Generated by immunoSEQ multiplex PCR, the TCRdb table keeps only in-frame clones and is missing some. The sample consists of about 140,000 clones, approximately 87% of them appearing once. The sequenced sample consisted of PBMCs. The sequence derives from a man between 18 and 29 years old in good health and CMV-seronegative. The chain carries TRBV19 and TRBJ2-4; 8 bases map to TRBD1. The CDR3 DNA follows: TGTGCCAGTAGTACTTCAGGGGGCGCGGGCATTCAGTACTTC. Protein sequence: CASSTSGGAGIQYF. Variable domain in full (rest from reference TRBV19 and TRBJ2-4): DGGITQSPKYLFRKEGQNVTLSCEQNLNHDAMYWYRQDPGQGLRLIYYSQIVNDFQKGDIAEGYSVSREKKESFPLTVTSAQKNPTAFYLCASSTSGGAGIQYFGAGTRLSVL.